These 18 T cell receptor beta chains were all obtained from the same sample, sequenced in a study of blood T cell repertoires in COVID-19 (dated by TCRdb to about 2020). The protocol used for the library was the immunoSEQ multiplex PCR assay. The source is immuneACCESS, and TCRdb retained only in-frame sequences with V and J called. Part of the clones is not carried over; for the studies checked, unresolved V genes explain less than half of this, and the remainder is unexplained. This sample is represented by 250,000 to 300,000 clones; approximately 86% of them were singletons. Clones ranked in the top ten supply about 2.1% of the sample. Specimen: peripheral blood. These receptors were obtained from a young man with active or convalescent COVID-19.

This clone appeared a few times. The V call is TRBV7-2, the J call TRBJ1-6; 8 bases agree with TRBD1. In germline, CDR1 is SGHTA, CDR2 FQGNSA. The V segment lost 2 bases and the J segment 9 bases; nucleotides outside the gene matches: 6. The CDR3 runs 15 residues. The CDR3 sequence is CASSLNAGGSSPLHF. The CDR3 DNA reads TGTGCCAGCAGCTTAAATGCAGGGGGCAGTTCACCCCTCCACTTT. Using reference TRBV7-2 and TRBJ1-6 for the parts outside the CDR3, the full variable domain is GAGVSQSPSNKVTEKGKDVELRCDPISGHTALYWYRQSLGQGLEFLIYFQGNSAPDKSGLPSDRFSAERTGGSVSTLTIQRTQQEDSAVYLCASSLNAGGSSPLHFGNGTRLTVT.

This clone has at least ten counts. The chain employs TRBV27 and TRBJ1-1, with TRBD1 identical over 11 bases. Germline V lookup: CDR1 MNHEY, CDR2 SMNVEV (reference sequence). V gave up 8 bases and J gave up 1 base; unmatched junction bases: 3. This CDR3 region has 14 residues. CDR3 loop: CASGDRGSNTEAFF. The CDR3 DNA follows: TGTGCCAGCGGGGACAGGGGGTCGAACACTGAAGCTTTCTTT.

Details on this clone: The same CDR3 is also encoded by other DNA sequences in this sample. CDR3 sequence: CASSLGLAGSTDTQYF. CDR3 nucleotides: TGCGCCAGCAGCTTGGGACTAGCGGGTAGCACAGATACGCAGTATTTT. The chain combines TRBV5-1 with TRBJ2-3; 10 bases match TRBD2. This CDR3 has 16 amino acids. Germline CDR1 and CDR2: SGHRS and YFSETQ. The ends lost 0 bases at V and 0 bases at J; junction bases unmatched: 1.

This clone was recorded a few times. The rearrangement uses TRBV5-1 and TRBJ2-5, with a tentative D call TRBD2 (6 bases). The CDR3 length is 16 residues. V dropped 0 bases and J dropped 2 bases, with 14 bases sitting between them. CDR1 is SGHRS, CDR2 YFSETQ, per germline. CDR3 bases: TGCGCCAGCAGCTTGGATTTAGGCGGGACTCAAGAGACCCAGTACTTC. Amino acids: CASSLDLGGTQETQYF. The variable domain in full, with the rest retrieved from reference TRBV5-1 and TRBJ2-5, is KAGVTQTPRYLIKTRGQQVTLSCSPISGHRSVSWYQQTPGQGLQFLFEYFSETQRNKGNFPGRFSGRQFSNSRSEMNVSTLELGDSALYLCASSLDLGGTQETQYFGPGTRLLVL.

CDR3 DNA sequence: TGCGCCAGCAGTGACGCAGGGGGGCATGAGCAGTACTTC. It specifies CASSDAGGHEQYF. The V gene is TRBV10-1, the J gene TRBJ2-7, with TRBD1 as a possible D gene (7 bases). Trimming took off 3 bases at V and 7 bases at J, with 13 bases between the two ends. This CDR3 contains 13 residues. Germline V gene lookup returns CDR1 WNHNN and CDR2 SYGVQD (reference sequence).

The chain links TRBV12-3 or TRBV12-4 to TRBJ1-5; D possibly corresponds to TRBD1 (6 bases). Trimming cost V 6 bases and J 4 bases, with 10 bases left between them. The CDR3 covers 13 residues. This chain's CDR3 is CASSHDRNQPQHF. The CDR3, as DNA: TGTGCCAGCAGCCACGACAGGAATCAGCCCCAGCATTTT.

This clone has a count of ten or more. The rearrangement uses TRBV11-2 and TRBJ1-2, with D unresolved. V lost 5 bases and J lost 4, with 11 bases in between. The germline gives CDR1 SGHAT, CDR2 FQNNGV. The CDR3 spans 13 residues. Here the CDR3 reads CASSPVETYGYTF. As DNA, the CDR3 is TGTGCCAGCAGCCCGGTGGAGACCTATGGCTACACCTTC.

This clone is large. The chain is built from TRBV7-9 and TRBJ2-7, with a possible D match to TRBD1 (6 bases). The CDR3 has 15 amino acids. Germline V gene lookup returns CDR1 SEHNR and CDR2 FQNEAQ (reference sequence). Between the trimmed V and J ends, which lost 6 bases and 5 bases, there was a span of 20 bases. The CDR3 coding sequence is TGTGCCAGCAGGCACCGACAGGATCAGATAGACGAGCAGTACTTC. It yields the protein CASRHRQDQIDEQYF.

The chain joins TRBV4-3 to TRBJ2-1; 15 bases align to TRBD2. This CDR3 has 22 amino acids. In germline, CDR1 is LGHNA, CDR2 YSLEER. J lost 0 bases, V lost 5 bases, and 17 bases had no gene match. In nucleotides, the CDR3 is TGCGCCAGCAGCGCGATACTTCCAGGACTAGCGGGGGGGCCCAGCTCCTACAATGAGCAGTTCTTC. Its translation: CASSAILPGLAGGPSSYNEQFF.

The rearrangement uses TRBV3-1 (or the pseudogene TRBV3-2) and TRBJ2-5, with 10 bases identical to TRBD1. The V and J ends lost 3 bases and 1 base, in that order; junction bases with no gene match: 2. The CDR3 totals 15 residues. Germline V gene lookup returns CDR1 LGHDT and CDR2 YNNKEL (reference sequence). Here the CDR3 reads CASSHWDRGQETQYF. The CDR3 DNA sequence: TGTGCCAGCAGCCACTGGGACAGGGGCCAAGAGACCCAGTACTTC.

This clone was seen just once. The chain uses TRBV3-1 (or the pseudogene TRBV3-2) and TRBJ2-3, with D possibly TRBD1 on 6 matching bases. The V end lost 1 base, the J end lost 4 bases, and 6 bases lay between the germline ends. The CDR3 loop spans 13 amino acids. Germline V gene lookup returns CDR1 LGHDT and CDR2 YNNKEL (reference sequence). The CDR3 nucleotides read TGTGCCAGCAGCCAAGGACAGGCAGATACGCAGTATTTT. This gives the protein CASSQGQADTQYF.

The V and J genes are TRBV4-2 and TRBJ2-3, with TRBD1 matching 7 bases. J lost 4 bases, V lost 4 bases, and 8 bases had no gene match. The CDR3 sequence is 15 residues long. Germline V gives CDR1 LGHNA, CDR2 YNFKEQ. This CDR3 is CASSPGGSDADTQYF. Here the CDR3 DNA reads TGTGCCAGCAGCCCAGGGGGATCCGACGCAGATACGCAGTATTTT.

This chain uses TRBV27 with TRBJ2-3, with 10 bases that match TRBD2. The CDR3 has 15 residues. Looked up from germline, CDR1 is MNHEY and CDR2 is SMNVEV (reference sequence). Losses at the gene ends were 5 bases for V and 3 bases for J; bases not matched to a gene: 5. The DNA of the CDR3 is TGTGCCAGCAGTAGAATAGCGGGGGGTACAGATACGCAGTATTTT. Its protein product is CASSRIAGGTDTQYF.

This clone was found once. CDR3 in DNA: TGTGCCAGCAGCTCACGGACAGGGGAGAGGGCAGATACGCAGTATTTT. Translated, it gives CASSSRTGERADTQYF. The V call is TRBV7-9, the J call TRBJ2-3, with 9 nucleotides matching TRBD1. The trim removed 4 bases at V and 4 bases at J, leaving 9 bases unmatched. CDR3 length: 16 amino acids. The germline gives CDR1 SEHNR, CDR2 FQNEAQ (reference sequence).

This rearrangement joins TRBV7-2 to TRBJ1-2, with D possibly matching TRBD1 (5 bases). The V and J ends lost 0 bases and 4 bases respectively, with 12 bases between them. Germline CDR1 is SGHTA and CDR2 is FQGNSA. This CDR3 has 15 residues. The CDR3 coding sequence is TGTGCCAGCAGCTTAGCGCCAGGGATGGGCTATGGCTACACCTTC. Translation: CASSLAPGMGYGYTF.

This clone was observed once. The rearrangement links TRBV19 to TRBJ1-1; D might be TRBD1 (5 bases). Trimming stripped 0 bases from V and 4 bases from J, with 15 bases between. Germline assignment: CDR1 LNHDA and CDR2 SQIVND (reference sequence). The CDR3 consists of 16 residues. The chain's CDR3 is CASSIDPLIRATEAFF. CDR3 DNA sequence: TGTGCCAGTAGTATAGACCCCCTCATCAGGGCCACTGAAGCTTTCTTT.

The chain carries TRBV9 and TRBJ1-2; TRBD1 might be the D (5 bases). In germline, CDR1 is SGDLS, CDR2 YYNGEE. CDR3 size: 15 residues. V lost 0 bases, J lost 3 bases, and 12 bases lay in between. The CDR3 is CASSVGKGVDYGYTF. The CDR3 DNA is TGTGCCAGCAGCGTAGGAAAAGGGGTCGACTATGGCTACACCTTC.

The gene calls are TRBV3-1 (or the pseudogene TRBV3-2) and TRBJ2-3; TRBD2 agrees at 7 bases. Germline values: CDR1 LGHDT, CDR2 YNNKEL (reference sequence). The ends lost 2 bases at V and 3 bases at J; junction bases unmatched: 8. The CDR3 runs 16 residues. CDR3 loop: CASSQPLASGTDTQYF. For the CDR3, the DNA is TGTGCCAGCAGCCAACCCCTAGCTAGCGGAACAGATACGCAGTATTTT.